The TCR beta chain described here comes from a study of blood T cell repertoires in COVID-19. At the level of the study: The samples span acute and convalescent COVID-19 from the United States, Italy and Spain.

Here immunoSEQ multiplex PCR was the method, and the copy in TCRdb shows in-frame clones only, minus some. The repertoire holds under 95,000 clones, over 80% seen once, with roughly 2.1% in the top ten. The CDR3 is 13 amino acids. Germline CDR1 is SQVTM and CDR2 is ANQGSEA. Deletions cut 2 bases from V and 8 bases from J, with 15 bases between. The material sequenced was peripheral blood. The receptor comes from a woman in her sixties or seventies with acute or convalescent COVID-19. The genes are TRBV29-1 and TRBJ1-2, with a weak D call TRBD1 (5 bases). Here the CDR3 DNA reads TGCAGCGTTGAACGGGGGTCGACTAGGGGCTACACCTTC. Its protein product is CSVERGSTRGYTF. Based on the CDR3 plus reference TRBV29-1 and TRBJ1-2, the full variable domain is SAVISQKPSRDICQRGTSLTIQCQVDSQVTMMFWYRQQPGQSLTLIATANQGSEATYESGFVIDKFPISRPNLTFSTLTVSNMSPEDSSIYLCSVERGSTRGYTFGSGTRLTVV.